Presented here are 32 T cell receptor beta chains from one specimen sequenced in a study of T-cell memory formation after mild COVID-19. TCRdb reprocessed the 5' RACE reads via MiXCR and lists one record per CDR3 protein. The repertoire has over 50,000 distinct CDR3 sequences, 9.3% of them found once; the top ten carry approximately 10%. Sequencing was performed on PBMCs or a T cell subset sorted from them (not recorded which). The receptors here all came from an adult woman who had mild COVID-19 (a few samples of this study predate the infection). Cell type and time point are not known.

This clonotype was detected a few times. The rearrangement uses TRBV5-4 and TRBJ2-5, with D perhaps matching TRBD1 (5 bases). The germline V gene encodes CDR1 SGHNT and CDR2 YYREEE (reference sequence). V was shortened by 0 bases and J by 2 bases, with 5 bases between the two germline ends. CDR3 length equals 13 residues. CDR3 loop: CASSLDRQETQYF. CDR3 in DNA: TGTGCCAGCAGCTTGGACAGGCAAGAGACCCAGTACTTC.

This clonotype was counted between two and nine times. V is TRBV6-4 and J is TRBJ1-5; possible D gene TRBD1, 5 bases. V was pared by 6 bases and J by 0 bases, with 12 bases between. The CDR3 runs 15 residues. Germline assignment: CDR1 MRHNA and CDR2 SNTAGT. The CDR3 bases are TGTGCCAGCAGATCTTGGACACTTAGCAATCAGCCCCAGCATTTT. It specifies CASRSWTLSNQPQHF.

V gene TRBV18 combines with J gene TRBJ2-7; D tentatively reads TRBD1 or TRBD2 (5 bases each). Per germline, CDR1 KGHSH and CDR2 LQKENI. The V gene lost 4 bases and the J gene lost 9 bases, with 10 bases spanning the gap. The CDR3 length is 11 residues. CDR3 DNA sequence: TGTGCCAGCTCACAAGGGGACGGGCAGTACTTC. Its translation: CASSQGDGQYF. Variable domain in full (rest from reference TRBV18 and TRBJ2-7): NAGVMQNPRHLVRRRGQEARLRCSPMKGHSHVYWYRQLPEEGLKFMVYLQKENIIDESGMPKERFSAEFPKEGPSILRIQQVVRGDSAAYFCASSQGDGQYFGPGTRLTVT.

The chain recombines TRBV4-3 with TRBJ1-2, with 9 bases identical to TRBD1. V gave up 5 bases and J gave up 3 bases; unmatched junction bases: 7. CDR1 LGHNA and CDR2 YSLEER come from the germline V gene. The CDR3 sequence is 15 residues long. The chain's CDR3 is CASSVRQGVDYGYTF. The DNA of the CDR3 is TGCGCCAGCAGCGTTCGACAGGGGGTGGACTATGGCTACACCTTC.

On this clonotype: One junction end does not reproduce the germline sequence, and a read error may be involved. The V call is TRBV5-1, the J call TRBJ2-7; no clear D gene. This CDR3 has 14 amino acids. Germline loops: CDR1 SGHRS, CDR2 YFSETQ. CDR3 protein: CASPLFPRPYEKYF. CDR3 DNA sequence: TGCGCCAGTCCTCTGTTCCCCAGACCCTACGAGAAGTACTTC.

This sequence joins TRBV5-4 and TRBJ2-2; D remains unclear. The ends were cut back, 2 bases at V and 2 bases at J, with 16 bases in the middle. CDR1 and CDR2 (germline): SGHNT, YYREEE (reference sequence). The CDR3 runs to 17 residues. CDR3: CASSFKAGKGNTGELFF. As DNA, the CDR3 is TGTGCCAGCAGCTTTAAGGCCGGCAAGGGAAACACCGGGGAGCTGTTTTTT.

The genes are TRBV6-4 and TRBJ2-1, with TRBD2 matching over 12 bases. Trimming took 0 bases from V and 6 from J; bases not matched to a gene: 0. The CDR3 extends over 15 amino acids. Germline V gene data show CDR1 as MRHNA and CDR2 as SNTAGT. This chain's CDR3 is CASSDSTSGSNEQFF. The CDR3 region has the DNA TGTGCCAGCAGTGACTCGACTAGCGGGAGCAATGAGCAGTTCTTC.

This clonotype was seen repeatedly, ten times or more. The chain uses TRBV7-9 and TRBJ2-5, with 8 bases matching TRBD1. The germline gives CDR1 SEHNR, CDR2 FQNEAQ (reference sequence). This CDR3 contains 13 residues. V was clipped by 5 bases and J by 4 bases; unmatched bases: 3. For the CDR3, the DNA is TGTGCCAGCAGCACCAGGGGGCCAGAGACCCAGTACTTC. Its protein is CASSTRGPETQYF.

This clonotype was counted many times. The chain carries TRBV20-1 and TRBJ2-2; D unclear. The CDR3 length is 11 residues. V shed 0 bases and J shed 7 bases, with 3 bases lying between them. Germline V gene lookup returns CDR1 DFQATT and CDR2 SNEGSKA (reference sequence). The CDR3 DNA sequence: TGCAGTGCTAGAGAGGGCGGGGAGCTGTTTTTT. Translated: CSAREGGELFF.

This clonotype was recorded at least ten times. CDR3 region: CASSSFVGRGPDTQYF. In DNA, the CDR3 is TGTGCCAGCAGTTCGTTCGTGGGGAGGGGTCCAGATACGCAGTATTTT. This chain joins TRBV6-5 and TRBJ2-3, with 7 bases matching TRBD2. Germline lookup yields CDR1 MNHEY and CDR2 SVGAGI. The CDR3 runs 16 residues. The V gene end was trimmed by 4 bases and the J gene end by 4 bases; junction bases not matched to a gene: 11.

This clonotype was observed a handful of times. The chain couples TRBV11-2 to TRBJ2-3, with TRBD2 as a possible D gene (6 bases). CDR1 is SGHAT, CDR2 FQNNGV, per germline. Trimming removed 5 bases at V and 1 base at J, with 13 bases between. This CDR3 is built from 15 residues. The CDR3 nucleotides read TGTGCCAGCAGCCCGGAGGGCCAAGGCACAGATACGCAGTATTTT. The encoded protein is CASSPEGQGTDTQYF.

V usage is TRBV12-3 or TRBV12-4 and J usage is TRBJ2-5; 7 nucleotides align to TRBD2. The V and J ends lost 3 bases and 5 bases, in that order; junction bases with no gene match: 18. This CDR3 has 18 amino acids. The CDR3 reads CASSFRGLVKGSGETQYF. The CDR3 nucleotides are TGTGCCAGCAGTTTTAGGGGCTTGGTGAAGGGTAGCGGGGAGACCCAGTACTTC.

This clonotype showed up many times. The V gene is TRBV3-1, the J gene TRBJ2-2, with D possibly called TRBD1 or TRBD2 (5 bases each). V dropped 5 bases and J dropped 1 base, with 11 bases sitting between them. The CDR3 is made up of 15 amino acids. CDR1 LGHDT and CDR2 YNNKEL come from the germline V gene (reference sequence). CDR3 DNA sequence: TGTGCCAGCAGCACCGGGACGGAGAACACCGGGGAGCTGTTTTTT. This encodes CASSTGTENTGELFF.

V usage is TRBV12-3 or TRBV12-4 and J usage is TRBJ2-7, with 8 nucleotides matching TRBD1. Germline trimming cut 6 bases from V and 1 base from J; bases unmatched to any gene: 5. The CDR3 contains 14 residues. The CDR3 DNA is TGTGCCAGCAGCTGGACAGGGCGGTCCTACGAGCAGTACTTC. This translates into CASSWTGRSYEQYF.

V is TRBV9 and J is TRBJ1-6; TRBD1 matches 7 bases. V trimming: 4 bases; J trimming: 3 bases; junction bases outside the gene matches: 4. The CDR3 totals 15 residues. CDR1 and CDR2 from the germline V gene are SGDLS and YYNGEE. The CDR3 DNA is TGTGCCAGCAGCCCGCGGACAGGCTATAATTCACCCCTCCACTTT. This codes for CASSPRTGYNSPLHF.

This clonotype was observed a few times. The V gene is TRBV27, the J gene TRBJ1-5; tentative D call: TRBD1 (6 bases). Trimming removed 8 bases from V and 7 bases from J, with 18 bases in between. Germline lookup yields CDR1 MNHEY and CDR2 SMNVEV (reference sequence). This CDR3 is built from 14 residues. The CDR3 coding sequence is TGTGCCAGCGCACAGGGCGCGGCCAGGCAGCCCCAGCATTTT. The encoded protein is CASAQGAARQPQHF.

This clonotype was seen ten or more times. The chain recombines TRBV7-6 with TRBJ2-1; D is ambiguous. Germline CDR1 and CDR2: SGHVS and FNYEAQ. Trimming pared 3 bases from V and 10 bases from J, leaving 13 bases between. The CDR3 runs to 13 residues. The CDR3 loop reads CASSFTLPGEQFF. The CDR3 region has the DNA TGTGCCAGCAGCTTTACTTTGCCAGGCGAGCAGTTCTTC.

In its sample, this clonotype was seen many times. Here the CDR3 DNA reads TGCAGTGCCAACCGGGACACCTCCTACGAGCAGTACTTC. Amino acids: CSANRDTSYEQYF. V usage is TRBV20-1 and J usage is TRBJ2-7, with D maybe TRBD1 (6 bases). The CDR3 contains 13 residues. The germline gives CDR1 DFQATT, CDR2 SNEGSKA (reference sequence). V was pared by 6 bases and J by 0 bases, with 12 bases between.

This clonotype was found a few times. The rearrangement joins TRBV20-1 to TRBJ2-3, with 9 bases matching TRBD2. The CDR3 spans 14 residues. V was pared by 6 bases and J by 0 bases, with 4 bases of the junction left unmatched. Germline V gene data show CDR1 as DFQATT and CDR2 as SNEGSKA (reference sequence). CDR3 residues: CSAERGDSTDTQYF. DNA for the CDR3: TGCAGTGCCGAGCGGGGGGATAGCACAGATACGCAGTATTTT.

V and J are TRBV3-1 and TRBJ1-3; D is uncertain. This CDR3 has 16 residues. CDR1 is LGHDT and CDR2 is YNNKEL in the germline V gene (reference sequence). Trimming left V 4 bases short and J 0 bases short, with 13 bases between. In DNA form, the CDR3 reads TGTGCCAGCAGCCCCAGCCGCCGCGACTCTGGAAACACCATATATTTT. Its translation: CASSPSRRDSGNTIYF.

The CDR3 DNA is TGTGCCAGCAGGGCGACTAGCGGGAGTTACAATGAGCAGTTCTTC. It specifies CASRATSGSYNEQFF. This rearrangement joins TRBV6-5 to TRBJ2-1; 12 nucleotides match TRBD2. Germline trimming cut 6 bases from V and 4 bases from J; bases unmatched to any gene: 4. This CDR3 has 15 amino acids. Germline lookup yields CDR1 MNHEY and CDR2 SVGAGI.

This clonotype was observed a handful of times. The chain combines TRBV16 with TRBJ1-5, with a weak D call TRBD1 (5 bases). This CDR3 contains 17 residues. Trimming pared 3 bases from V and 5 bases from J, leaving 20 bases between. Germline V CDR1 and CDR2: KGHSY, FQNENV. CDR3 DNA sequence: TGTGCCAGCAGCCACATCTCCGTAAGGGGCGGCTATCAGCCCCAGCATTTT. This sequence encodes CASSHISVRGGYQPQHF.

This clonotype was detected a few times. V gene TRBV15 combines with J gene TRBJ2-5, with 11 bases identical to TRBD2. The trim removed 1 base at V and 0 bases at J, leaving 4 bases unmatched. The CDR3 length is 17 residues. Germline values: CDR1 LNHNV, CDR2 YYDKDF (reference sequence). CDR3 sequence: CATSRVRLAGNQETQYF. The CDR3 DNA reads as TGTGCCACCAGCAGAGTTAGACTAGCGGGGAACCAAGAGACCCAGTACTTC.

This clonotype was counted only a few times. The rearrangement links TRBV12-3 or TRBV12-4 to TRBJ2-6, with D maybe TRBD2 (5 bases). The CDR3 is 17 amino acids. V was cut by 5 bases and J by 2 bases, with 16 bases left in between. CDR3 in amino acids: CASSIRKGVAGANVLTF. The CDR3 DNA reads as TGTGCCAGCAGTATACGAAAGGGAGTAGCTGGGGCCAACGTCCTGACTTTC.

This clonotype has ten or more counts. At one end, the junction sequence differs from germline, possibly due to a read error. V gene TRBV7-2 combines with J gene TRBJ1-2, with D possibly matching TRBD1 (5 bases). In germline, CDR1 is SGHTA, CDR2 FQGNSA. The CDR3 totals 16 residues. The CDR3 sequence is CASSLGTDKGSRKLSF. Written as DNA, the CDR3 is TGTGCCAGCAGTCTCGGGACGGACAAAGGTTCTAGAAAACTTTCCTTC.

The chain is built from TRBV2 and TRBJ1-2; 10 bases line up with TRBD1. V lost 6 bases, J lost 8 bases, and 9 bases stayed unmatched. The germline V gene encodes CDR1 SNHLY and CDR2 FYNNEI. This CDR3 spans 14 amino acids. CDR3 bases: TGTGCCAGCAGACTCGGGACAGGGGCTGGAGGCTACACCTTC. It is translated as CASRLGTGAGGYTF.

A few counts support this clonotype. This chain links TRBV7-6 with TRBJ1-1; D may be TRBD1 (5 bases). Germline CDR1 SGHVS, CDR2 FNYEAQ. Trimming pared 2 bases from V and 8 bases from J, leaving 15 bases between. The CDR3 totals 14 residues. The chain's CDR3 is CASSLNGRRTEAFF. CDR3 sequence (DNA): TGTGCCAGCAGCTTAAATGGTCGGAGGACAGAAGCTTTCTTT.

This clonotype was counted only a few times. The chain has TRBV11-2 and TRBJ2-2; D call uncertain. The CDR3 is 15 amino acids. V dropped 5 bases and J dropped 1 base, with 11 bases sitting between them. From germline, CDR1 is SGHAT and CDR2 FQNNGV. DNA for the CDR3: TGTGCCAGCAGCCTAGGGATCGGGAACACCGGGGAGCTGTTTTTT. Its translation: CASSLGIGNTGELFF.

This clonotype was detected a few times. J is TRBJ2-3 and V is TRBV10-3, with D perhaps assigned TRBD1 or TRBD2 (6 bases each). V was trimmed by 10 bases and J by 4 bases, leaving 15 bases between them. The CDR3 is 13 residues long. Germline CDR1 is ENHRY and CDR2 is SYGVKD. Here the CDR3 reads CARSGGPADTQYF. CDR3 sequence (DNA): TGTGCCAGGAGTGGGGGGCCTGCAGATACGCAGTATTTT.

This clonotype was detected a few times. The CDR3 here is CATRADRTYNEQFF. The DNA for the CDR3 is TGTGCCACCCGGGCTGACAGGACTTACAATGAGCAGTTCTTC. The rearrangement links TRBV6-5 to TRBJ2-1; possibly TRBD1 for D (6 bases). Per the germline V gene, CDR1 is MNHEY and CDR2 is SVGAGI. V was pared by 10 bases and J by 4 bases, with 17 bases between. The CDR3 extends over 14 amino acids.

This clonotype was detected a few times. This sequence joins TRBV20-1 and TRBJ1-4; D remains unclear. The CDR3 length is 15 residues. Per germline, CDR1 DFQATT and CDR2 SNEGSKA (reference sequence). Trimming left V 5 bases short and J 8 bases short, with 21 bases between. CDR3 protein: CSAPVGGSVMEKLFF. CDR3 sequence (DNA): TGCAGTGCTCCGGTCGGTGGCTCGGTCATGGAAAAACTGTTTTTT.

The genes are TRBV3-1 and TRBJ2-2; D call uncertain. Germline V lookup: CDR1 LGHDT, CDR2 YNNKEL (reference sequence). The CDR3 consists of 14 residues. V was shortened by 2 bases and J by 1 base, with 5 bases between the two germline ends. The CDR3 DNA reads as TGTGCCAGCAGCCAATCGGTGAACACCGGGGAGCTGTTTTTT. Translation: CASSQSVNTGELFF.